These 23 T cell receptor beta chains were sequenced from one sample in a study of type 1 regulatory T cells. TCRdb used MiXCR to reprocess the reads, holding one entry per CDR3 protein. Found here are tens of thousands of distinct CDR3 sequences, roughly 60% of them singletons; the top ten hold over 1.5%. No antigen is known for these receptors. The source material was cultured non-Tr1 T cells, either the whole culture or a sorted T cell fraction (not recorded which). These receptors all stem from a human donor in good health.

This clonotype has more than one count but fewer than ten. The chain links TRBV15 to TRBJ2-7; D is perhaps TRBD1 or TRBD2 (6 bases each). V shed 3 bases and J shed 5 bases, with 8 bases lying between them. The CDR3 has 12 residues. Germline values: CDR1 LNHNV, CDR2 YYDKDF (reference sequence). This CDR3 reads CATSSRGDEQYF. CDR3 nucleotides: TGTGCCACCAGCAGTAGGGGGGACGAGCAGTACTTC.

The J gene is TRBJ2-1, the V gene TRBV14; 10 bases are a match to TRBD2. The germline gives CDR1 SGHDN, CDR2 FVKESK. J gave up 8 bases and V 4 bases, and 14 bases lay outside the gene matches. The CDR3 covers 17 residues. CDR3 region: CASSLKPPGLARHEQFF. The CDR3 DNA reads TGTGCCAGCAGCCTCAAACCCCCGGGACTAGCGAGACATGAGCAGTTCTTC.

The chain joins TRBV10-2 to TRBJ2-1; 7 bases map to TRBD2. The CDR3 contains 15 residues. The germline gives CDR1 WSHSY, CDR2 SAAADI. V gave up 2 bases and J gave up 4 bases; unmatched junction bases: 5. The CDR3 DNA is TGCGCCAGCAGTGAGGCGGGAGCTAGGTACAATGAGCAGTTCTTC. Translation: CASSEAGARYNEQFF.

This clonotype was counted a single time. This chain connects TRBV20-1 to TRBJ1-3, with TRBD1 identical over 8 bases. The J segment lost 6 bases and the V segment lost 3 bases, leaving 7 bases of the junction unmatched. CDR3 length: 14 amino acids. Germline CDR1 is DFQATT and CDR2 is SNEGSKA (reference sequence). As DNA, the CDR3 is TGCAGTGCTAGGACGGGACAGGTCCCAAACACCATATATTTT. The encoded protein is CSARTGQVPNTIYF.

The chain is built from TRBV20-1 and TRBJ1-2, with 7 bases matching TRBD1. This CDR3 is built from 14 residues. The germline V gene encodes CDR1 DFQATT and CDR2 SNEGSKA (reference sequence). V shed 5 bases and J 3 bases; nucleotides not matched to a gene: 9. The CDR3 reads CSAPLAGGDYGYTF. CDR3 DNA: TGCAGTGCTCCTCTGGCAGGGGGAGACTATGGCTACACCTTC.

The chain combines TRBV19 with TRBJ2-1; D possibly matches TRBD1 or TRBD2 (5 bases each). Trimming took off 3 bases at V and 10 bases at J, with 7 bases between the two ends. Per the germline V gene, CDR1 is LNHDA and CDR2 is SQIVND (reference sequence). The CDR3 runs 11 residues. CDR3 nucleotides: TGTGCCAGTAGTATGGGGGACGAGCAGTTCTTC. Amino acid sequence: CASSMGDEQFF.

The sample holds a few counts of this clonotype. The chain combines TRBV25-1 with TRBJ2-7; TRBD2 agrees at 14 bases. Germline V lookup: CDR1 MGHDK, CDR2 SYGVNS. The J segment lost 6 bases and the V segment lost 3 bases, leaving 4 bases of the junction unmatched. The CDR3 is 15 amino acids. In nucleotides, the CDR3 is TGTGCCAGCAGTGACCCAGGACTAGCGGGGGGCGAGCAGTACTTC. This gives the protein CASSDPGLAGGEQYF.

The CDR3 sequence is CATRGSGLASYNEQFF. DNA for the CDR3: TGTGCTACCAGAGGTAGCGGGCTTGCCTCCTACAATGAGCAGTTCTTC. The rearrangement uses TRBV5-5 and TRBJ2-1, with 7 bases aligning to TRBD2. The germline V gene encodes CDR1 SGHKS and CDR2 YYEKEE (reference sequence). This CDR3 comprises 16 residues.

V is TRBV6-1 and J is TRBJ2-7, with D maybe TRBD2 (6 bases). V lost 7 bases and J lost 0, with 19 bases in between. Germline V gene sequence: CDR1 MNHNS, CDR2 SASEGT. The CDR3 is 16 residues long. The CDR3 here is CASIDNGGVGSYEQYF. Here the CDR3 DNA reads TGTGCCAGCATCGATAACGGAGGGGTTGGCTCCTACGAGCAGTACTTC.

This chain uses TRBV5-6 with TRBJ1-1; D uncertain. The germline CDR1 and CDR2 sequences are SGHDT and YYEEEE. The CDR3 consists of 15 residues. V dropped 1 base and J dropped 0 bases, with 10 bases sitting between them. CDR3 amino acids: CASSLYGSLNTEAFF. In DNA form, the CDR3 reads TGTGCCAGCAGCTTGTATGGCAGTTTGAACACTGAAGCTTTCTTT. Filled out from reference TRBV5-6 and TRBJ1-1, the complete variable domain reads DAGVTQSPTHLIKTRGQQVTLRCSPKSGHDTVSWYQQALGQGPQFIFQYYEEEERQRGNFPDRFSGHQFPNYSSELNVNALLLGDSALYLCASSLYGSLNTEAFFGQGTRLTVV.

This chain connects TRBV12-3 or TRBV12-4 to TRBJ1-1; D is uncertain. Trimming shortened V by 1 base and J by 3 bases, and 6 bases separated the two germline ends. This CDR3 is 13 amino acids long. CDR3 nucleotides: TGTGCCAGCAGTTTAGGTGGGGACACTGAAGCTTTCTTT. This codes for CASSLGGDTEAFF.

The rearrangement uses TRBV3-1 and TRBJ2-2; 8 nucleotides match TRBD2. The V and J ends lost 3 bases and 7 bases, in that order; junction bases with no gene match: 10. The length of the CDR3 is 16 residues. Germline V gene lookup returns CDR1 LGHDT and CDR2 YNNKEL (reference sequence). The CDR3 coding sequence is TGTGCCAGCAGCCATACTCCCGGGACTAGTGGCGGGGAGCTGTTTTTT. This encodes CASSHTPGTSGGELFF.

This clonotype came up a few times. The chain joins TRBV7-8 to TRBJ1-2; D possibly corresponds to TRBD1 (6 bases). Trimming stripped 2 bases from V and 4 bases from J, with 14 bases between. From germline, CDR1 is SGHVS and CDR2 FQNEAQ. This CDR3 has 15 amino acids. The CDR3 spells CASSLTGGPRYGYTF. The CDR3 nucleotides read TGTGCCAGCAGCTTAACCGGGGGCCCTCGCTATGGCTACACCTTC.

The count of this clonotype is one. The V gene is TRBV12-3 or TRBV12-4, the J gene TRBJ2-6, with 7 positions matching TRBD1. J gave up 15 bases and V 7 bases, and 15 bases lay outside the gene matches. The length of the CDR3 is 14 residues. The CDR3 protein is CASTQWDSRNTLTF. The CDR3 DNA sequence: TGTGCCAGCACTCAATGGGACAGCCGAAATACCCTGACTTTC.

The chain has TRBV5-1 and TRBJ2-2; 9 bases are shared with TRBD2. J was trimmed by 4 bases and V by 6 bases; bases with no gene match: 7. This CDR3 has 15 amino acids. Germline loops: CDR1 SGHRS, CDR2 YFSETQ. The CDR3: CASKTIAGATGELFF. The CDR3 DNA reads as TGCGCCAGCAAGACGATAGCGGGAGCCACCGGGGAGCTGTTTTTT.

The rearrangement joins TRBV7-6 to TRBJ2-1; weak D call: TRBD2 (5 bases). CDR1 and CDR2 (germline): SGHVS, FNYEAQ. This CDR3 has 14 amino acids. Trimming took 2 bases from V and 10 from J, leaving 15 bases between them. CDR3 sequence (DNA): TGTGCCAGCAGCTTAAAACTTACGGACTCGGAGCAGTTCTTC. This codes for CASSLKLTDSEQFF.

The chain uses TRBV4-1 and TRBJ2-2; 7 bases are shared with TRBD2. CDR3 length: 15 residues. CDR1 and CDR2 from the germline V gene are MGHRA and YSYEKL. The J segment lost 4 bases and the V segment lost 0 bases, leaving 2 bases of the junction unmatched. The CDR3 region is CASSQDWTSTGELFF. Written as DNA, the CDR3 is TGCGCCAGCAGCCAAGATTGGACTAGCACCGGGGAGCTGTTTTTT.

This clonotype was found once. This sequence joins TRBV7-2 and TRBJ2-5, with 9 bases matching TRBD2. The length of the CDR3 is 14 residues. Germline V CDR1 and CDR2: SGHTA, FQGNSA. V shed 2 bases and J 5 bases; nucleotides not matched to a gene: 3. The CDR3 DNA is TGTGCCAGCAGCTTACGGGCGGGAGGGGAGACCCAGTACTTC. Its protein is CASSLRAGGETQYF. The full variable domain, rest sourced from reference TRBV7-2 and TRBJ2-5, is GAGVSQSPSNKVTEKGKDVELRCDPISGHTALYWYRQSLGQGLEFLIYFQGNSAPDKSGLPSDRFSAERTGGSVSTLTIQRTQQEDSAVYLCASSLRAGGETQYFGPGTRLLVL.

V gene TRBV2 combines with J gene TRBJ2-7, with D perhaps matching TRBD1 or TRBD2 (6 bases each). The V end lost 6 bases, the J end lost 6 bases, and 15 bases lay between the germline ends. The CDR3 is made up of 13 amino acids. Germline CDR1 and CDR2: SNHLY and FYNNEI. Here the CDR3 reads CASSPEGGPEQYF. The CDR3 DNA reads TGTGCCAGCAGCCCCGAGGGGGGCCCCGAGCAGTACTTC.

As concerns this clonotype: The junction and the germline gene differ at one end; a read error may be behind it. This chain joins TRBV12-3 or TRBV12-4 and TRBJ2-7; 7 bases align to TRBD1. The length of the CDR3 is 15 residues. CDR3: CTSRGRDSSFYEQYF. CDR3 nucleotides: TGTACCAGCAGGGGCCGGGACAGTTCCTTCTACGAGCAGTACTTC.

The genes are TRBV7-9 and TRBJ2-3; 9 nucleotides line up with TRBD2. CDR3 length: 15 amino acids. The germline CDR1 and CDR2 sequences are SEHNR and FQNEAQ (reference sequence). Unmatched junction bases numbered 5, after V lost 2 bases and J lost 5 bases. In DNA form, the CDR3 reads TGTGCCAGCAGCTTACTAGCGGGAAACTTAGATACGCAGTATTTT. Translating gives CASSLLAGNLDTQYF. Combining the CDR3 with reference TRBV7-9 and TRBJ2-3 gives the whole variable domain DTGVSQNPRHKITKRGQNVTFRCDPISEHNRLYWYRQTLGQGPEFLTYFQNEAQLEKSRLLSDRFSAERPKGSFSTLEIQRTEQGDSAMYLCASSLLAGNLDTQYFGPGTRLTVL.

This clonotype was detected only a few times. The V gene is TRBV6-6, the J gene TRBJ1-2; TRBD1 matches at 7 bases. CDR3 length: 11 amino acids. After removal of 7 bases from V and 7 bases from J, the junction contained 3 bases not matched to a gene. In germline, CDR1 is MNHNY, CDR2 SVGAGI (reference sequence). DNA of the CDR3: TGTGCCAGCACAGACAGGGTTGGCTACACCTTC. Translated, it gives CASTDRVGYTF.

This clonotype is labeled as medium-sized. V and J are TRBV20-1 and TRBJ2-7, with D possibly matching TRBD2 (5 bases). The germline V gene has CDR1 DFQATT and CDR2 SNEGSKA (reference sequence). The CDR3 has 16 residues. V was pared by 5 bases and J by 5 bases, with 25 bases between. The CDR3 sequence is CSAGSLGLFSMHEQYF. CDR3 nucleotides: TGCAGTGCTGGGAGTCTCGGGCTGTTCTCTATGCACGAGCAGTACTTC.